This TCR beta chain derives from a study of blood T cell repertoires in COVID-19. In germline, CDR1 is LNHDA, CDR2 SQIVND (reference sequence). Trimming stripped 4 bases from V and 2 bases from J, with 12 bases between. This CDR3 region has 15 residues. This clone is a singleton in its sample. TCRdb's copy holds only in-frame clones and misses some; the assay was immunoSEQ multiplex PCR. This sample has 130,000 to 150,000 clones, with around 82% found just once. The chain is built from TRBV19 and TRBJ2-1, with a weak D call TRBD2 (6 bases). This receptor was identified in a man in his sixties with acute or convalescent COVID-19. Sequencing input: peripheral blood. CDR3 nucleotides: TGTGCCAGTAGTAAACGGGAGATACCCTACAATGAGCAGTTCTTC. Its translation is CASSKREIPYNEQFF. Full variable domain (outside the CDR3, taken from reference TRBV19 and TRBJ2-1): DGGITQSPKYLFRKEGQNVTLSCEQNLNHDAMYWYRQDPGQGLRLIYYSQIVNDFQKGDIAEGYSVSREKKESFPLTVTSAQKNPTAFYLCASSKREIPYNEQFFGPGTRLTVL.